This TCR beta chain was identified during a study of T cell responses to AZD1222 COVID-19 vaccine. With V trimmed by 5 bases and J by 4 bases, 2 bases remained unmatched. The CDR3 is made up of 13 amino acids. Per the germline V gene, CDR1 is WNHNN and CDR2 is SYGVQD (reference sequence). Repertoires were generated with immunoSEQ multiplex PCR, while TCRdb's copy carries only in-frame clones and drops some. The sample consists of roughly 97,000 clones, approximately 91% of them appearing once. V is TRBV10-1 and J is TRBJ1-1, with 9 bases that match TRBD1. The source was peripheral blood, collected on day 0 of AZD1222 vaccination. This sequence was found in an adult in good health. The CDR3 spells CASSSTGGTEAFF. The CDR3 DNA reads TGCGCCAGCAGTTCGACAGGGGGCACTGAAGCTTTCTTT.